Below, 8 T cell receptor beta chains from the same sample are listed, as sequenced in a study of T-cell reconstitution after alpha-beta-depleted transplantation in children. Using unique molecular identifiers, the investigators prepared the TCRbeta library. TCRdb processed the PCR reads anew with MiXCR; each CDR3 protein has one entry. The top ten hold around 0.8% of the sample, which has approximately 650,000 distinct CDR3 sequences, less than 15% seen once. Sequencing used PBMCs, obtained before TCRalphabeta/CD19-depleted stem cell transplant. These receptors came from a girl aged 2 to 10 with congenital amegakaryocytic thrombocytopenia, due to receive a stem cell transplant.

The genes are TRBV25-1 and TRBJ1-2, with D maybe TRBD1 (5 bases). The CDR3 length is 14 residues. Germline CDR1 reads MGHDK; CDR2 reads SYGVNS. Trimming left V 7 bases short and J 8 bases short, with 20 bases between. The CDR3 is CASTLTGALTGYTF. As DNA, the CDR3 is TGTGCCAGCACGTTAACCGGGGCCTTGACGGGCTACACCTTC.

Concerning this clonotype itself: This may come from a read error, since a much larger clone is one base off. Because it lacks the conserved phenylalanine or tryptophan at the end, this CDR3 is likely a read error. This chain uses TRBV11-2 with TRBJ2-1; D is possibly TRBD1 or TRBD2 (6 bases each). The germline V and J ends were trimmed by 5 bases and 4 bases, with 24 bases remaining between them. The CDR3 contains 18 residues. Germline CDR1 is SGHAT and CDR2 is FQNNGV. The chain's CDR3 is CASSPLGGYHGRYNEQFS. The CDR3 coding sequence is TGTGCCAGCAGCCCGTTAGGGGGGTACCATGGACGTTACAATGAGCAGTTCTCC.

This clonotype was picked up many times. CDR3 in amino acids: CASSFASGSGWTGELFF. The CDR3 bases are TGCGCCAGCAGCTTCGCTAGCGGGAGTGGTTGGACCGGGGAGCTGTTTTTT. The chain combines TRBV5-1 with TRBJ2-2, with 10 bases matching TRBD2. Unmatched junction bases numbered 9, after V lost 2 bases and J lost 5 bases. CDR1 and CDR2 (germline): SGHRS, YFSETQ. The length of the CDR3 is 17 residues.

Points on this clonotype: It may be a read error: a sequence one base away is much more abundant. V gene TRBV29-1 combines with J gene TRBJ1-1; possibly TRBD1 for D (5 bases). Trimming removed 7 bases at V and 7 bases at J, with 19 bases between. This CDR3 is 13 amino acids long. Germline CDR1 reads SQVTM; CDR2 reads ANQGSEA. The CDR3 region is CSGKQDWGIEAFF. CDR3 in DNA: TGCAGCGGGAAACAGGATTGGGGCATTGAAGCTTTCTTT.

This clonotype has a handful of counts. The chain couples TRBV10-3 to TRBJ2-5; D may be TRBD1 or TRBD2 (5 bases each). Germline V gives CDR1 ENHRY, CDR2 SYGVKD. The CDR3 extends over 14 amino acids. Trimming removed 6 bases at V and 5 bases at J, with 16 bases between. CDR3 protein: CAIRPGGAGETQYF. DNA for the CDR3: TGTGCCATCAGGCCGGGTGGGGCGGGTGAGACCCAGTACTTC.

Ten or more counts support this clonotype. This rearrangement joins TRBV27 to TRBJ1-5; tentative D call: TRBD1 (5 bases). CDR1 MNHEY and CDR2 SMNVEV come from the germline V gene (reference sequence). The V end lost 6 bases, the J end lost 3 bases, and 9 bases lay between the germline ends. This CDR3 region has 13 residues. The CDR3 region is CASRQGSNQPQHF. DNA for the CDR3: TGTGCCAGCAGGCAGGGTTCCAATCAGCCCCAGCATTTT.

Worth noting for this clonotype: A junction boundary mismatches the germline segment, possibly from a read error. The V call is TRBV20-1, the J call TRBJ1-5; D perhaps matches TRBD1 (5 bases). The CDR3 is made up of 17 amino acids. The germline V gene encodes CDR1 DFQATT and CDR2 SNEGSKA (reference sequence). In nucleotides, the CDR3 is TGCTGTGCTAGAACGGATTCGGGACCGATTAGCAATCAGCCCCAGCATTTT. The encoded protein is CCARTDSGPISNQPQHF.

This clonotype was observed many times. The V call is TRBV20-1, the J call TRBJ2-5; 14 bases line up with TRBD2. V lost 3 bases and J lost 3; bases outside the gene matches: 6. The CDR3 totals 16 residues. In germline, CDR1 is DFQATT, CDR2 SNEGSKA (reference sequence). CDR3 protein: CSARPRLAGGEETQYF. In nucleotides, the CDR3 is TGCAGTGCTAGGCCGAGACTAGCGGGAGGGGAAGAGACCCAGTACTTC.